The TCR beta chain under discussion was sequenced for a study of OX40 agonist ivuxolimab in advanced cancers. Background on the study: Under the entry rules, prior anti-PD-1, anti-PD-L1 or anti-CTLA-4 therapy was allowed, and roughly 43% had some.

The J segment lost 0 bases and the V segment lost 5 bases, leaving 3 bases of the junction unmatched. The length of the CDR3 is 16 residues. The germline V gene encodes CDR1 SGHNT and CDR2 YYREEE (reference sequence). Measured with immunoSEQ multiplex PCR; TCRdb has only the in-frame clones, and not every one. The sample has about 96,000 clones; around 91% are singletons. This receptor was identified in an adult with an advanced solid tumor such as melanoma, head and neck, liver or kidney cancer. The sample here was CD4+ or CD8+ T cells sorted from blood, taken in a trial of the OX40 agonist ivuxolimab. The chain carries TRBV5-4 and TRBJ2-3, with 13 positions matching TRBD2. The CDR3: CASRTSGGLSTDTQYF. The CDR3 region has the DNA TGTGCCAGCAGGACTAGCGGGGGGCTTAGCACAGATACGCAGTATTTT.